The T cell receptor beta chain under discussion was sequenced for a study of OX40 agonist ivuxolimab in advanced cancers. Study-wide context: The costimulatory receptor OX40 (CD134) was targeted by ivuxolimab, a fully human IgG2 agonistic monoclonal antibody. Intravenous ivuxolimab was administered to patients every 2 weeks at six dose levels: 0.01, 0.1, 0.3, 1.5, 3 and 10 mg/kg. Of the roughly 52 dose-escalation patients, hepatocellular carcinoma was present in roughly 19, melanoma in approximately 15, renal cell carcinoma in 9 and head and neck cancer in 9. The point of sequencing TCRbeta in the periphery was to test whether ivuxolimab changed TCR sequence diversity and drove clonal T-cell expansion. The monotherapy dose-escalation portion (N of about 50 patients) of the phase I ivuxolimab trial is reported in the paper. Prior anti-PD-1, anti-PD-L1 or anti-CTLA-4 therapy was permitted, and 30% to 45% of dose-escalation patients had received checkpoint inhibitors. The dose-escalation cohort was around 83% male with a mean age of approximately 59 years, ranging from roughly 23 to 79. Three dose-escalation patients achieved partial responses, one with hepatocellular carcinoma and two with cutaneous melanoma. Here is what the overall study found, with its caveats: Low levels of normalized T-cell clonal expansion were also seen in some patients who did not respond. After ivuxolimab, CD8+ T cells had more expanded clones than CD4+ T cells on average. The antigen specificity of the clonally expanded peripheral T cells was not determined. At doses of 0.1 to 3.0 mg/kg, clonal expansion of both CD4+ and CD8+ T cells in blood was seen between baseline and week 6. In partial responders in the 0.1-3.0 mg/kg groups, normalized peripheral clonal expansion was found to be among the lowest, especially among CD8+ T cells.

This clone was counted a single time. Which antigen it targets is not known. Base quality data are lacking; no much larger clone is found one base away. Patients with autoimmune disease history or receiving systemic immunosuppression were excluded from the trial. In every dose cohort, peripheral blood was drawn for TCR sequencing at baseline, cycle 4 day 1, and cycle 7 day 1. The samples were drawn from a first-in-human, open-label, multicenter phase I dose-escalation trial of ivuxolimab. Adults with locally advanced or metastatic head and neck squamous cell, hepatocellular, melanoma or renal cell carcinoma were enrolled in the trial. CD4+ and CD8+ T cells were sorted separately from peripheral blood before TCR sequencing. Genomic DNA was extracted from sorted cells for sequencing of the TCRbeta CDR3 region. The immunoSEQ Assay was used for sequencing of TCRbeta CDR3 regions. Not all clones reach the TCRdb copy of this immuneACCESS table, which keeps in-frame sequences only. Checked studies attribute under half of the gap to unresolved V genes and leave the rest unexplained. The sample yields under 85,000 clones; 86% were counted once. The top ten constitute less than 2.5% of the sample.

The cysteine opens and the phenylalanine closes a CDR3 of 14 amino acids. Only the CDR3 DNA is retained, 42 bases long and in frame from the first base. CDR1 and CDR2, looked up from the germline V gene, are MDHEN and SYDVKM. The junction carries 12 bases between V and J, which are trimmed by 3 bases and 6 bases respectively. The sample here was CD4+ or CD8+ T cells sorted from blood, taken in a trial of the OX40 agonist ivuxolimab. This clonotype originated in an adult with an advanced solid tumor such as melanoma, head and neck, liver or kidney cancer. Rearrangement joined TRBV28 to TRBJ2-1, with a tentative D call of TRBD1 or TRBD2, each matching 5 bases. Here the CDR3 is given as CASSFSGPRNEQFF. The nucleotide sequence reads as follows: TGTGCCAGCAGTTTTTCGGGGCCTCGCAATGAGCAGTTCTTC.